These 13 T cell receptor beta chains were sequenced from one sample in a study of blood T cell repertoires in COVID-19. Sequenced by immunoSEQ multiplex PCR; TCRdb stores in-frame clones only, minus some. The sample holds 100,000 to 150,000 clones, 79% seen once. The material sequenced was peripheral blood. The receptors shown here come from a middle-aged man with active or convalescent COVID-19.

The gene calls are TRBV3-1 (or the pseudogene TRBV3-2) and TRBJ2-1, with 8 bases matching TRBD2. Germline V lookup: CDR1 LGHDT, CDR2 YNNKEL (reference sequence). This CDR3 has 16 residues. V lost 4 bases to trimming and J lost 5 bases; unmatched junction nucleotides: 10. For the CDR3, the DNA is TGTGCCAGCAGCCCACAAGACAGCGGGAGAAACAATGAGCAGTTCTTC. Amino acid sequence: CASSPQDSGRNNEQFF.

The chain recombines TRBV9 with TRBJ1-6, with 7 bases matching TRBD1. V lost 2 bases to trimming and J lost 6 bases; unmatched junction nucleotides: 5. Germline lookup yields CDR1 SGDLS and CDR2 YYNGEE. This CDR3 contains 15 residues. The CDR3 nucleotides are TGTGCCAGCAGCGTGGGACAGTATTCTAATTCACCCCTCCACTTT. It encodes CASSVGQYSNSPLHF.

V gene TRBV28 combines with J gene TRBJ1-6; D remains unclear. V shed 7 bases and J shed 6 bases, with 13 bases lying between them. CDR1 and CDR2 from the germline V gene are MDHEN and SYDVKM. The CDR3 length is 14 residues. CDR3 nucleotides: TGTGCCAGCACCTGGGGAGCCTCTAATTCACCCCTCCACTTT. Encoded protein: CASTWGASNSPLHF.

This chain uses TRBV7-2 with TRBJ1-1; no definite D call. The germline V and J ends were trimmed by 1 base and 6 bases, with 6 bases remaining between them. The germline gives CDR1 SGHTA, CDR2 FQGNSA. The CDR3 is made up of 12 amino acids. This chain's CDR3 is CASSLVLSEAFF. CDR3 sequence (DNA): TGTGCCAGCAGCTTAGTATTATCTGAAGCTTTCTTT.

A few counts support this clone. The chain combines TRBV7-9 with TRBJ2-1; unclear D gene. This CDR3 region has 12 residues. The V gene lost 5 bases and the J gene lost 8 bases, with 10 bases spanning the gap. Germline-derived CDR1 and CDR2 are SEHNR and FQNEAQ (reference sequence). The CDR3 nucleotides are TGTGCCAGCAGCCTAAAGCAATATGAGCAGTTCTTC. Its translation: CASSLKQYEQFF.

This rearrangement joins TRBV7-2 to TRBJ2-1; TRBD2 matches at 10 bases. Germline CDR1 SGHTA, CDR2 FQGNSA. The ends lost 3 bases at V and 5 bases at J; junction bases unmatched: 4. The CDR3 totals 15 residues. Here the CDR3 reads CASSFSGGANNEQFF. CDR3 in DNA: TGTGCCAGCAGCTTCAGCGGGGGGGCGAACAATGAGCAGTTCTTC.

This sequence joins TRBV4-3 and TRBJ2-2; TRBD1 matches 8 bases. The CDR3 length is 14 residues. Germline V lookup: CDR1 LGHNA, CDR2 YSLEER. After removal of 3 bases from V and 7 bases from J, the junction contained 4 bases not matched to a gene. In nucleotides, the CDR3 is TGCGCCAGCAGCCAGGACAGGGCATTCGGGGAGCTGTTTTTT. It yields the protein CASSQDRAFGELFF.

V and J are TRBV28 and TRBJ1-6; 8 bases are shared with TRBD1. This CDR3 is 21 amino acids long. Germline V gives CDR1 MDHEN, CDR2 SYDVKM. V lost 0 bases and J lost 7; bases outside the gene matches: 20. CDR3 in amino acids: CASSLWPSGGSGSRGNSPLHF. The CDR3 bases are TGTGCCAGCAGTTTATGGCCCTCAGGGGGCTCCGGGTCAAGGGGGAATTCACCCCTCCACTTT.

The V gene is TRBV15, the J gene TRBJ2-7, with a tentative D call TRBD2 (6 bases). CDR1 is LNHNV, CDR2 YYDKDF, per germline (reference sequence). This CDR3 contains 14 residues. Trimming shortened V by 4 bases and J by 4 bases, and 14 bases separated the two germline ends. The CDR3 spells CATSILGLGYEQYF. CDR3 DNA sequence: TGTGCCACCAGCATTCTGGGACTCGGGTACGAGCAGTACTTC. The variable domain in full, with the rest retrieved from reference TRBV15 and TRBJ2-7, is DAMVIQNPRYQVTQFGKPVTLSCSQTLNHNVMYWYQQKSSQAPKLLFHYYDKDFNNEADTPDNFQSRRPNTSFCFLDIRSPGLGDTAMYLCATSILGLGYEQYFGPGTRLTVT.

The chain combines TRBV14 with TRBJ2-1, with a possible D match to TRBD1 (6 bases). This CDR3 is 14 amino acids long. V gave up 2 bases and J gave up 5 bases, with 10 bases separating them. Germline-derived CDR1 and CDR2 are SGHDN and FVKESK. The CDR3 loop reads CASSQRTVNNEQFF. In nucleotides, the CDR3 is TGTGCCAGCAGCCAACGGACAGTAAACAATGAGCAGTTCTTC.

This chain joins TRBV5-4 and TRBJ1-2, with 8 positions matching TRBD1. The germline gives CDR1 SGHNT, CDR2 YYREEE (reference sequence). CDR3 length: 15 amino acids. V gave up 4 bases and J gave up 1 base; unmatched junction bases: 6. In nucleotides, the CDR3 is TGTGCCAGCAGCCCCGGACAGGGCCTTAACTATGGCTACACCTTC. It yields the protein CASSPGQGLNYGYTF.

J is TRBJ1-5 and V is TRBV5-6, with D uncertain. This CDR3 spans 18 amino acids. The germline V gene encodes CDR1 SGHDT and CDR2 YYEEEE. Trimming shortened V by 4 bases and J by 6 bases, and 26 bases separated the two germline ends. The CDR3: CASSLRRGSQQSGQPQHF. The DNA of the CDR3 is TGTGCCAGCAGCCTTAGACGTGGATCACAACAATCAGGTCAGCCCCAGCATTTT.

The chain is built from TRBV7-2 and TRBJ2-3; 8 nucleotides line up with TRBD2. Germline V lookup: CDR1 SGHTA, CDR2 FQGNSA. V gave up 4 bases and J gave up 1 base; unmatched junction bases: 7. The CDR3 consists of 16 residues. This CDR3 is CASSSWTSSRTDTQYF. DNA for the CDR3: TGTGCCAGCAGCTCCTGGACTAGCTCGCGCACAGATACGCAGTATTTT.